The TCR beta chain under discussion was sequenced for a study of beta chain features in type 1 diabetes. Study results and limitations: Over-representation of high TCR-expressing cells was a possible consequence of cDNA sequencing. The naive, central memory and Treg TCRB repertoires looked more alike in patients than they did in healthy donors. Shortening of TCRB CDR3s, moderate but significant, appeared in all four CD4+ subsets of Type 1 diabetes patients. Any HLA effect on TCRB rearrangement was left unresolved by small sub-analyses.

The sample holds one count of this clone. Antigen specificity is unknown. The isolated RNA, all of it, was reverse transcribed, so expressed TCRB transcripts were what got sequenced. Read counts averaged roughly 4 million for samples of naive, central memory and regulatory T cells. Repertoires were generated with immunoSEQ multiplex PCR, while TCRdb's copy carries only in-frame clones and drops some. In the table there are 630,000 or so clones, 11% to 15% of which are singletons. Trimming took 8 bases from V and 0 from J, leaving 17 bases between them. Per the germline V gene, CDR1 is MNHEY and CDR2 is SVGAGI. The CDR3 runs 15 residues.

The V gene is TRBV6-5, the J gene TRBJ2-7; D is possibly TRBD1 or TRBD2 (5 bases each). The receptor's source is a man younger than 30 with type 1 diabetes. Sequencing used naive CD4+ T cells from blood. Here the CDR3 reads CASCRGTVPSYEQYF. The CDR3 DNA sequence: TGTGCCAGCTGCCGAGGGACGGTCCCCTCCTACGAGCAGTACTTC.